The text below deals with one T cell receptor (beta chain). CDR3 length: 13 amino acids. Deletions cut 3 bases from V and 7 bases from J, with 12 bases between. From germline, CDR1 is SNHLY and CDR2 FYNNEI. This sample was included in a study of glioma-infiltrating T cells after dendritic cell vaccination. Profiling relied on immunoSEQ multiplex PCR, and the TCRdb table lists in-frame clones only, not all of them. The profile shows more than 60,000 clones, around 86% of them singletons. The sample was blood, taken before dendritic cell vaccination. The chain couples TRBV2 to TRBJ2-5, with D possibly TRBD1 on 6 matching bases. The clonotype originates from a human donor with glioblastoma. CDR3 coding DNA: TGTGCCAGCAGTGATCTAGAAGGGGGGACCCAGTACTTC. This sequence encodes CASSDLEGGTQYF.